The T cell receptor beta chain described here comes from a study of cytomegalovirus exposure and HLA in healthy donors. Findings of the study overall: Many donors shared some public TCRs, even though most TCR sequences were rare. Using the classifier, cytomegalovirus status was reportedly diagnosed with high specificity and sensitivity. Cytomegalovirus-associated TCR beta chains were listed, numbering more than 150.

To note about this clone: Antigen specificity is unknown.

V gave up 0 bases and J gave up 5 bases, with 16 bases separating them. The CDR3 has 16 residues. Per the germline V gene, CDR1 is MGHRA and CDR2 is YSYEKL. These donors were members of the approximately 110-subject validation cohort, a group separate from the roughly 670-subject first cohort. Only in-frame clones appear in the TCRdb table, and some are missing; sequencing was by immunoSEQ multiplex PCR. The table lists 250,000 to 400,000 clones, approximately 88% of them singletons, with roughly 0.88% in the top ten. The rearrangement joins TRBV4-1 to TRBJ1-1, with D possibly TRBD1 on 6 matching bases. The specimen sequenced was PBMCs. This TCR was sampled from a man aged 25 to 40 in good health and CMV-seronegative. CDR3 loop: CASSQESRVRGTEAFF. CDR3 DNA sequence: TGCGCCAGCAGCCAAGAAAGTCGGGTTAGGGGGACTGAAGCTTTCTTT.